The entry below gives a single T cell receptor beta chain sequence along with its context. Data came from immunoSEQ multiplex PCR; TCRdb stores just in-frame clones and leaves some out. Among about 180,000 clones, 85% to 95% were seen once, and the ten largest hold 1.9%. The CDR3 extends over 15 amino acids. Between the trimmed V and J ends, which lost 3 bases and 0 bases, there was a span of 8 bases. From germline, CDR1 is LGHDT and CDR2 YNNKEL (reference sequence). The sample belongs to a study of T cell responses to AZD1222 COVID-19 vaccine. The chain uses TRBV3-1 (or the pseudogene TRBV3-2) and TRBJ1-4, with D unclear. This TCR derives from an adult who received the AZD1222 COVID-19 vaccine. The specimen was peripheral blood, collected 28 days after the second AZD1222 dose. CDR3 in amino acids: CASSHLGPTNEKLFF. CDR3 DNA sequence: TGTGCCAGCAGCCATTTAGGGCCAACTAATGAAAAACTGTTTTTT.